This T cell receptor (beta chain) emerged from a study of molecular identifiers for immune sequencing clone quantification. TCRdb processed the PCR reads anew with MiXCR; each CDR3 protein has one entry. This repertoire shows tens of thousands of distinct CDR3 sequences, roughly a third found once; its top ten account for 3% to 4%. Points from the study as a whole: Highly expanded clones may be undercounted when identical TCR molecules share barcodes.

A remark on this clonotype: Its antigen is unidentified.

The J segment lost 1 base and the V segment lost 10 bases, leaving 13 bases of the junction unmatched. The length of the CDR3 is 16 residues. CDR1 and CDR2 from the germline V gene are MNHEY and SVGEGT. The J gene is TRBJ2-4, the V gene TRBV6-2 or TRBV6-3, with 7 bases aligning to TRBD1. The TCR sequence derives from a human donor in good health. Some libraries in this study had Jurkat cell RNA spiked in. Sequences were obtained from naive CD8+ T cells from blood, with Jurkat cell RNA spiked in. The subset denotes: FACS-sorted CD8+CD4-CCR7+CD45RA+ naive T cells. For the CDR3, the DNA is TGTGCCACCAGGACAGGTCGAGGGGGTGCCAAAAACATTCAGTACTTC. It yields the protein CATRTGRGGAKNIQYF.